The source of this T cell receptor beta chain is a study of technical replicates of blood from a handful of donors. Clones were sequenced by immunoSEQ multiplex PCR, and TCRdb holds only the in-frame ones, with some missing. The sample yields about 59,000 clones, roughly 97% seen once. This clone was detected once. This CDR3 region has 12 residues. Germline V gene sequence: CDR1 SNHLY, CDR2 FYNNEI. The V gene lost 6 bases and the J gene lost 6 bases, with 11 bases spanning the gap. This clonotype was obtained from a human donor in good health. Material for sequencing was T cells isolated from PBMCs. J is TRBJ1-1 and V is TRBV2; D might be TRBD1 (5 bases). CDR3 region: CASRAGPAEAFF. The CDR3 DNA follows: TGTGCCAGCAGGGCAGGGCCCGCTGAAGCTTTCTTT.